This is a list of T cell receptor beta chains from one sample in a study of response to subunit inactivated influenza vaccine. TCRdb re-called the RT-PCR reads through MiXCR, storing one row per CDR3 protein. The table includes around 250,000 distinct CDR3 sequences, 10% to 15% detected once. Source: non-naive T cells sorted from PBMCs, taken around two weeks before vaccination. The receptors were sampled from a middle-aged man who received an inactivated influenza vaccine. Each CDR3 is given with its conserved first and last residue. A D gene is named only where the DNA matches it firmly. The size field is filled for only some rows; it gives once, few, many or a size class.

clone size: few
D gene: -
J gene: TRBJ1-2
V gene: TRBV14
CDR3 DNA: TGTGCCAGCAGCCAAGCTTACTATGGCTACACCTTC
CDR3 protein: CASSQAYYGYTF

clone size: few
D gene: -
J gene: TRBJ2-7
V gene: TRBV28
CDR3 DNA: TGTGCCAGCCCATTTACCGGGACAAGCTCCTACGAGCAGTACTTC
CDR3 protein: CASPFTGTSSYEQYF

clone size: many
D gene: -
J gene: TRBJ2-3
V gene: TRBV7-2
CDR3 DNA: TGTGCCAGCAGCCAAAGTAGGCTTCGCACAGATACGCAGTATTTT
CDR3 protein: CASSQSRLRTDTQYF

clone size: many
D gene: -
J gene: TRBJ1-5
V gene: TRBV18
CDR3 DNA: TGTGCCAGCTCACCGCTGATGGATGAGCCCCAGCATTTT
CDR3 protein: CASSPLMDEPQHF

clone size: -
D gene: -
J gene: TRBJ1-6
V gene: TRBV4-1
CDR3 DNA: TGCGCCAGCAGCCAAGATCACAGTCCGAATTCACCCCTCCACTTT
CDR3 protein: CASSQDHSPNSPLHF

clone size: few
D gene: -
J gene: TRBJ2-1
V gene: TRBV5-1
CDR3 DNA: TGCGCCAGCAGCTCACGATCCGCCTACAATGAGCAGTTCTTC
CDR3 protein: CASSSRSAYNEQFF

clone size: -
D gene: -
J gene: TRBJ1-2
V gene: TRBV5-1
CDR3 DNA: TGCGCCAGCAGCTTGGTGTCTGGGTGGAACTATGGCTACACCTTC
CDR3 protein: CASSLVSGWNYGYTF

clone size: few
D gene: -
J gene: TRBJ1-1
V gene: TRBV27
CDR3 DNA: TGTGCCAGCAGACTTTCTGGGGGCCCCACTGAAGCTTTCTTT
CDR3 protein: CASRLSGGPTEAFF

clone size: -
D gene: -
J gene: TRBJ1-2
V gene: TRBV25-1
CDR3 DNA: TGTGCCAGCAGTGATCAAGGACATAGGCGTAACTATGGCTACACCTTC
CDR3 protein: CASSDQGHRRNYGYTF

clone size: many
D gene: TRBD1
J gene: TRBJ1-2
V gene: TRBV5-4
CDR3 DNA: TGTGCCAGCAGCCTACAGGGGAACTATGGCTACACCTTC
CDR3 protein: CASSLQGNYGYTF

clone size: few
D gene: -
J gene: TRBJ2-1
V gene: TRBV20-1
CDR3 DNA: TGCAGTGCTAGCCCTATAGCGACTCCTTACAATGAGCAGTTCTTC
CDR3 protein: CSASPIATPYNEQFF

clone size: -
D gene: -
J gene: TRBJ2-5
V gene: TRBV3-1
CDR3 DNA: TGTGCCAGCAGCACGGGAGAGACCCAGTACTTC
CDR3 protein: CASSTGETQYF

clone size: few
D gene: -
J gene: TRBJ2-7
V gene: TRBV7-2
CDR3 DNA: TGTGCCAGCAGCTTATCCCACAGGTCGACGTCCTACGAGCAGTACTTC
CDR3 protein: CASSLSHRSTSYEQYF

clone size: -
D gene: -
J gene: TRBJ1-1
V gene: TRBV7-2
CDR3 DNA: TGTGCCAGCAGCCCAGGTGGGGCCCCAGGTAAAGCTTTCTTT
CDR3 protein: CASSPGGAPGKAFF

clone size: few
D gene: -
J gene: TRBJ1-1
V gene: TRBV20-1
CDR3 DNA: TGCAGTGGCCGTGACGAAGGGGGGAGCACTGAAGCTTTCTTT
CDR3 protein: CSGRDEGGSTEAFF

clone size: few
D gene: -
J gene: TRBJ2-3
V gene: TRBV5-1
CDR3 DNA: TGCGCCAGCAGCTTGGCCGGAAAGGGGCCAGATACGCAGTATTTT
CDR3 protein: CASSLAGKGPDTQYF

clone size: many
D gene: TRBD2
J gene: TRBJ2-1
V gene: TRBV20-1
CDR3 DNA: TGCAGTTTCTCGGGGACTAGTGAAAATGAGCAGTTCTTC
CDR3 protein: CSFSGTSENEQFF

clone size: -
D gene: -
J gene: TRBJ1-2
V gene: TRBV28
CDR3 DNA: TGTGCCAGCAGTCCCGTGAGCCTCGAGGGTGGTGGCTACACCTTC
CDR3 protein: CASSPVSLEGGGYTF

clone size: -
D gene: -
J gene: TRBJ1-5
V gene: TRBV10-3
CDR3 DNA: TGTGCCATCAGACCTGGACTGGAAAACAATCAGCCCCAGCATTTT
CDR3 protein: CAIRPGLENNQPQHF

clone size: few
D gene: -
J gene: TRBJ2-7
V gene: TRBV7-2
CDR3 DNA: TGTGCCAGCAGCTTACGGGACATAGGGTACGAGCAGTACTTC
CDR3 protein: CASSLRDIGYEQYF

clone size: -
D gene: -
J gene: TRBJ1-1
V gene: TRBV20-1
CDR3 DNA: TGCAGTGCTAGAAGTTCACCTAACACTGAAGCTTTCTTT
CDR3 protein: CSARSSPNTEAFF

clone size: many
D gene: TRBD2
J gene: TRBJ2-7
V gene: TRBV25-1
CDR3 DNA: TGTGCCAGCAGTGAAGGACGGGCTAGCGGCCCCTCCTACGAGCAGTACTTC
CDR3 protein: CASSEGRASGPSYEQYF

clone size: -
D gene: TRBD2
J gene: TRBJ2-2
V gene: TRBV15
CDR3 DNA: TGTGCCACCAGCAGCCCAGCGGGGGGCCTAGCCGGGGAGCTGTTTTTT
CDR3 protein: CATSSPAGGLAGELFF

clone size: few
D gene: -
J gene: TRBJ2-7
V gene: TRBV29-1
CDR3 DNA: TGCAGCGTTGAGGGGGGGGCCAGCTCCTACGAGCAGTACTTC
CDR3 protein: CSVEGGASSYEQYF

clone size: many
D gene: TRBD2
J gene: TRBJ2-3
V gene: TRBV29-1
CDR3 DNA: TGCAGCGGCCTCCTAGCGGGAGGGCCGTCAGATACGCAGTATTTT
CDR3 protein: CSGLLAGGPSDTQYF

clone size: many
D gene: -
J gene: TRBJ2-3
V gene: TRBV20-1
CDR3 DNA: TGCAGTGTATCGGGGGCCACAGATACGCAGTATTTT
CDR3 protein: CSVSGATDTQYF

clone size: few
D gene: TRBD1
J gene: TRBJ2-7
V gene: TRBV28
CDR3 DNA: TGTGCCAGCAGTTTGGTTCAGGGGGTTTCCTACGAGCAGTACTTC
CDR3 protein: CASSLVQGVSYEQYF

clone size: few
D gene: -
J gene: TRBJ1-1
V gene: TRBV7-8
CDR3 DNA: TGTGCCAGCAGCTCGGACACCAACACTGAAGCTTTCTTT
CDR3 protein: CASSSDTNTEAFF

clone size: few
D gene: TRBD1
J gene: TRBJ1-2
V gene: TRBV6-5
CDR3 DNA: TGTGCCAGCAGTTACACGGGACAGAGCTATGGCTACACCTTC
CDR3 protein: CASSYTGQSYGYTF

clone size: many
D gene: -
J gene: TRBJ1-6
V gene: TRBV12-3/TRBV12-4
CDR3 DNA: TGTGCCAGCAGTTTCCTGGAGGGATCACCCCTCCACTTT
CDR3 protein: CASSFLEGSPLHF

clone size: many
D gene: -
J gene: TRBJ2-7
V gene: TRBV20-1
CDR3 DNA: TGCAGTGCTAGTATGCCGGGAGGGGGCTGGGGACCGTCCTACGAGCAGTACTTC
CDR3 protein: CSASMPGGGWGPSYEQYF

clone size: -
D gene: -
J gene: TRBJ2-3
V gene: TRBV20-1
CDR3 DNA: TGCAGTGCTAGAGATCAGGGCACAGATACGCAGTATTTT
CDR3 protein: CSARDQGTDTQYF

clone size: -
D gene: TRBD1
J gene: TRBJ2-7
V gene: TRBV20-1
CDR3 DNA: TGCAGTGCTCGTAGGACAGGGGTTTCCTACGAGCAGTACTTC
CDR3 protein: CSARRTGVSYEQYF

clone size: few
D gene: -
J gene: TRBJ1-1
V gene: TRBV4-3
CDR3 DNA: TGCGCCAGCAGCCAAGATGGAGGTAGGGAGGAAGCTTTCTTT
CDR3 protein: CASSQDGGREEAFF

clone size: few
D gene: -
J gene: TRBJ1-1
V gene: TRBV19
CDR3 DNA: TGTGCCAGTAACCACCTACCCGGGACCGGGAACACTGAAGCTTTCTTT
CDR3 protein: CASNHLPGTGNTEAFF

clone size: -
D gene: -
J gene: TRBJ1-2
V gene: TRBV28
CDR3 DNA: TGTGCCAGCAGTCCCCCCGGGCGGGGCTACACCTTC
CDR3 protein: CASSPPGRGYTF

clone size: -
D gene: TRBD1
J gene: TRBJ2-1
V gene: TRBV7-2
CDR3 DNA: TGTGCCAGCAGCTTAGAGGGGACAGGGCCCAATGAGCAGTTCTTC
CDR3 protein: CASSLEGTGPNEQFF

clone size: few
D gene: TRBD2
J gene: TRBJ2-3
V gene: TRBV5-1
CDR3 DNA: TGCGCCACCCGTCGGGGGAAGAGCGGGGCGGGGACAGATACGCAGTATTTT
CDR3 protein: CATRRGKSGAGTDTQYF

clone size: few
D gene: -
J gene: TRBJ2-1
V gene: TRBV9
CDR3 DNA: TGTGCCAGCAGCGTAGGAAGTGTCGATGAGCAGTTCTTC
CDR3 protein: CASSVGSVDEQFF

clone size: few
D gene: TRBD2
J gene: TRBJ2-3
V gene: TRBV15
CDR3 DNA: TGTGCCACCAGCAGAGATCGGGCTAGCGGGACTAGCACAGATACGCAGTATTTT
CDR3 protein: CATSRDRASGTSTDTQYF

clone size: few
D gene: -
J gene: TRBJ1-3
V gene: TRBV7-2
CDR3 DNA: TGTGCCAGCACCTGGCGATCTGGAAACACCATATATTTT
CDR3 protein: CASTWRSGNTIYF

clone size: many
D gene: -
J gene: TRBJ2-7
V gene: TRBV12-3/TRBV12-4
CDR3 DNA: TGTGCCAGCAGCGGGACGGCGATCTACGAGCAGTACTTC
CDR3 protein: CASSGTAIYEQYF

clone size: few
D gene: TRBD1
J gene: TRBJ2-7
V gene: TRBV12-3/TRBV12-4
CDR3 DNA: TGTGCCAGCAGCGTTGACAGGGCGAGAGCCTACGTGCAGTACTTC
CDR3 protein: CASSVDRARAYVQYF

clone size: many
D gene: TRBD1
J gene: TRBJ1-3
V gene: TRBV6-1
CDR3 DNA: TGTGCCAGCAGTCCTGGGACAGGGAACTCTGGAAACACCATATATTTT
CDR3 protein: CASSPGTGNSGNTIYF

clone size: -
D gene: -
J gene: TRBJ1-4
V gene: TRBV20-1
CDR3 DNA: TGCAGTGCTACAGGGACGCCGTCTAATGAAAAACTGTTTTTT
CDR3 protein: CSATGTPSNEKLFF

clone size: few
D gene: TRBD2
J gene: TRBJ2-5
V gene: TRBV20-1
CDR3 DNA: TGCAGTGCTAGAGTTAGCGGGGGGGCCTTTGAGACCCAGTACTTC
CDR3 protein: CSARVSGGAFETQYF

clone size: few
D gene: -
J gene: TRBJ1-1
V gene: TRBV6-1
CDR3 DNA: TGTGCCAGCAGTGAACCCTACACTGAAGCTTTCTTT
CDR3 protein: CASSEPYTEAFF